This T cell receptor (beta chain) is from a study of blood T cell repertoires in COVID-19 (dated by TCRdb to about 2020). For context, the study as a whole: The collaborator samples originated in the United States, Italy and Spain and spanned the acute and convalescent phases of COVID-19. The material from the prospective study consisted of cDNA or gDNA derived from T cells, B-cell-depleted T cells, or PBMCs. The repertoires were released in a freely available public database intended as a resource for research on the immune response to SARS-CoV-2. The samples were drawn from two sources: the first 160 participants of the ongoing ImmuneRACE study, and 1,200 or so subjects contributed by 6 global collaborators. A de-identified subject ID, COVID-19 status, age in years and sex were almost always included in the sample metadata. Subjects who had been exposed to COVID-19, were actively infected with it, or had recovered from it provided the deeply sampled blood TCRbeta repertoires that made up the dataset. Where HLA class I and class II types were available, the types were taken from metadata supplied by the sample provider, not from assay-based typing. What the research found in general, with its limitations: How much clinical and demographic metadata was included differed by source and by participant, and the metadata was provided uncurated.

As for this clone: This receptor's antigen is unknown. It has no much larger one-base neighbor in the sample; base qualities were not kept.

The CDR3 goes from the cysteine to the phenylalanine over 15 residues. Just the 45-base CDR3 DNA is kept, in frame starting at base 1. Trimming takes 3 bases off V and 3 bases off J; junction bases not matched to a gene: 3. Taken from the germline V gene, the CDR1 and CDR2 loops are MDHEN and SYDVKM. TCRbeta CDR3 regions were amplified from genomic DNA using the immunoSEQ Assay, a bias-controlled multiplex PCR. Concerning the study's data processing: The number of nucleated cells in each sample was estimated from the amplification of reference gene primers within the assay. To quantify the absolute abundance of each unique TCRbeta CDR3 rearrangement, sequence reads were collapsed and filtered. For each sample, productive Simpson clonality was calculated as the square root of Simpson's diversity index over productive rearrangements. TCRdb re-hosts the immuneACCESS table, in-frame sequences only. Its copies lack some clones; in the studies checked, an unresolved V gene accounts for under half of them, and the cause for the rest is not known. The V and J calls and clone size were taken over from that table, and D and trimming were inferred from the DNA. In this sample the table shows 210,000 or so clones, 70% to 90% of which occur a single time. More than 9% of the sample belongs to the ten largest clones.

Each collaborating institution followed its own protocols to collect whole blood in K2EDTA tubes. For TCRbeta analysis, collaborators shipped samples as frozen whole blood, isolated PBMCs, or DNA extracted from either of those sample types. This TCR was sampled from an elderly woman with acute or convalescent COVID-19. The sequenced sample consisted of peripheral blood. This chain joins TRBV28 to TRBJ2-5; 11 central nucleotides agree with TRBD2. The DNA sequence is given as TGTGCCAGCAGTTTGGGACTAGCGGTGAAAGAGACCCAGTACTTC. It translates as CASSLGLAVKETQYF. The reference TRBV28 and TRBJ2-5 proteins fill in what lies around the CDR3, so the full variable domain reads DVKVTQSSRYLVKRTGEKVFLECVQDMDHENMFWYRQDPGLGLRLIYFSYDVKMKEKGDIPEGYSVSREKKERFSLILESASTNQTSMYLCASSLGLAVKETQYFGPGTRLLVL.